Listed below are T cell receptor beta chains from one sample, sequenced in a study of blood T cell repertoires in COVID-19. Some clones are missing from TCRdb's copy, which holds only in-frame ones; the method was immunoSEQ multiplex PCR. Of 100,000 to 150,000 clones listed, about 81% are singletons. The specimen was peripheral blood. These receptors were taken from a woman aged 45-65 years with acute or convalescent COVID-19. Each CDR3 is given with its conserved first and last residue. Fields, in order: V gene, clone size, D gene, J gene, CDR3 protein, CDR3 DNA. The D gene is left open where the match is weak. A clone size is listed for some rows: how often the clone was seen (once, few, many), or a class if it is expanded.

V: TRBV19; size: once; D: .; J: TRBJ2-1; CDR3: CASSAGQPYNEQFF; DNA: TGTGCCAGTAGTGCCGGACAGCCCTACAATGAGCAGTTCTTC
V: TRBV15; size: .; D: .; J: TRBJ2-1; CDR3: CATSRVQRDNEQFF; DNA: TGTGCCACCAGCAGAGTACAGCGGGACAATGAGCAGTTCTTC
V: TRBV6-1; size: .; D: .; J: TRBJ1-5; CDR3: CASSERSSGNQPQHF; DNA: TGTGCCAGCAGTGAAAGGAGTAGTGGCAATCAGCCCCAGCATTTT
V: TRBV11-2; size: .; D: TRBD1; J: TRBJ1-5; CDR3: CASSRGTGRFQPQHF; DNA: TGTGCCAGCAGCCGAGGGACAGGTCGATTTCAGCCCCAGCATTTT
V: TRBV13; size: .; D: .; J: TRBJ1-1; CDR3: CASSFTGNGDTEAFF; DNA: TGTGCCAGCAGCTTCACAGGGAACGGGGACACTGAAGCTTTCTTT
V: TRBV12-3/TRBV12-4; size: once; D: TRBD1; J: TRBJ1-6; CDR3: CATRDSLNSPLHF; DNA: TGTGCCACGCGGGACAGTTTGAATTCACCCCTCCACTTT
V: TRBV6-1; size: few; D: .; J: TRBJ1-3; CDR3: CASSEPLSFTGIGNTIYF; DNA: TGTGCCAGCAGTGAACCTTTAAGCTTCACAGGGATTGGAAACACCATATATTTT
V: TRBV7-8; size: .; D: TRBD2; J: TRBJ2-7; CDR3: CASSLEGTSGIEQYF; DNA: TGTGCCAGCAGCTTAGAAGGGACTAGCGGGATCGAGCAGTACTTC
V: TRBV19; size: .; D: .; J: TRBJ1-6; CDR3: CASSMRRHSYNSPLHF; DNA: TGTGCCAGTAGTATGAGACGACATTCCTATAATTCACCCCTCCACTTT
V: TRBV2; size: .; D: TRBD2; J: TRBJ2-1; CDR3: CASSTGTTLYNEQFF; DNA: TGTGCCAGCAGCACCGGGACTACCCTATACAATGAGCAGTTCTTC
V: TRBV11-2; size: .; D: .; J: TRBJ2-5; CDR3: CASSPSRETQYF; DNA: TGTGCCAGCAGCCCCTCCAGAGAGACCCAGTACTTC
V: TRBV5-4; size: .; D: .; J: TRBJ2-3; CDR3: CASSRGGISSTDTQYF; DNA: TGTGCCAGCAGCCGAGGGGGAATTTCTAGCACAGATACGCAGTATTTT
V: TRBV6-5; size: .; D: .; J: TRBJ1-1; CDR3: CASAPSFGTEAFF; DNA: TGTGCCAGCGCCCCCTCCTTCGGGACTGAAGCTTTCTTT
V: TRBV7-9; size: .; D: TRBD2; J: TRBJ2-1; CDR3: CASSNPGLGVHEQFF; DNA: TGTGCCAGCAGTAATCCGGGACTAGGGGTGCATGAGCAGTTCTTC
V: TRBV15; size: .; D: .; J: TRBJ2-1; CDR3: CATSRDRGGYNEQFF; DNA: TGTGCCACCAGCAGAGATCGAGGGGGCTACAATGAGCAGTTCTTC
V: TRBV11-3; size: .; D: .; J: TRBJ2-5; CDR3: CASSLDYRAGQETQYF; DNA: TGTGCCAGCAGCTTAGATTACCGGGCGGGGCAAGAGACCCAGTACTTC
V: TRBV7-6; size: .; D: .; J: TRBJ2-7; CDR3: CASRGGGEQYF; DNA: TGTGCCAGCAGAGGGGGGGGAGAGCAGTACTTC
V: TRBV9; size: few; D: .; J: TRBJ2-1; CDR3: CASSTGSFNEQFF; DNA: TGTGCCAGCAGCACGGGAAGCTTTAATGAGCAGTTCTTC
V: TRBV19; size: .; D: .; J: TRBJ1-2; CDR3: CASSITGNQGGYTF; DNA: TGTGCCAGTAGTATAACCGGGAACCAAGGGGGCTACACCTTC
V: TRBV25-1; size: .; D: .; J: TRBJ1-6; CDR3: CASSVRQGYSPLHF; DNA: TGTGCCAGCAGTGTTCGGCAGGGATATTCACCCCTCCACTTT
V: TRBV19; size: .; D: TRBD1; J: TRBJ1-1; CDR3: CASSPSGGSEAFF; DNA: TGTGCCAGTAGCCCCTCAGGGGGCTCTGAAGCTTTCTTT
V: TRBV18; size: .; D: TRBD1; J: TRBJ1-1; CDR3: CASSPQGALAEAFF; DNA: TGTGCCAGCTCACCTCAGGGGGCATTGGCTGAAGCTTTCTTT
V: TRBV6-5; size: few; D: TRBD1; J: TRBJ1-2; CDR3: CASRRTGSGYTF; DNA: TGTGCCAGCAGGAGGACAGGGAGCGGCTACACCTTC
V: TRBV10-1; size: once; D: .; J: TRBJ1-5; CDR3: CASSRETVTDSNQPQHF; DNA: TGCGCCAGCAGTAGAGAGACAGTGACTGATAGCAATCAGCCCCAGCATTTT
V: TRBV9; size: .; D: .; J: TRBJ1-6; CDR3: CASSVLGGNNSPLHF; DNA: TGTGCCAGCAGCGTCCTCGGGGGTAATAATTCACCCCTCCACTTT
V: TRBV4-1; size: .; D: .; J: TRBJ2-4; CDR3: CASSQDGTPPNIQYF; DNA: TGCGCCAGCAGCCAAGATGGGACTCCTCCAAACATTCAGTACTTC
V: TRBV20-1; size: .; D: TRBD2; J: TRBJ2-1; CDR3: CIDGGSNEQFF; DNA: TGCATCGACGGCGGGAGCAATGAGCAGTTCTTC
V: TRBV12-3/TRBV12-4; size: .; D: TRBD1; J: TRBJ1-1; CDR3: CASSSQGFSAFF; DNA: TGTGCCAGCAGCTCACAGGGGTTCAGTGCTTTCTTT
V: TRBV19; size: .; D: TRBD1; J: TRBJ1-5; CDR3: CASSRGQGLNQPQHF; DNA: TGTGCCAGTAGTAGGGGACAGGGACTTAATCAGCCCCAGCATTTT
V: TRBV3-1/TRBV3-2; size: .; D: TRBD2; J: TRBJ2-3; CDR3: CASSQPGGATDTQYF; DNA: TGTGCCAGCAGCCAACCCGGGGGGGCCACAGATACGCAGTATTTT
V: TRBV21-1; size: many; D: .; J: TRBJ1-5; CDR3: CASSEERGQSNQPQHF; DNA: TGTGCCAGCAGCGAGGAGAGGGGACAGTCCAATCAGCCCCAGCATTTT
V: TRBV5-4; size: .; D: .; J: TRBJ2-5; CDR3: CASSFQGGETQYF; DNA: TGTGCCAGCAGCTTTCAGGGAGGTGAGACCCAGTACTTC
V: TRBV6-5; size: .; D: .; J: TRBJ2-3; CDR3: CASRTRLGATDTQYF; DNA: TGTGCCAGCAGGACTAGGCTAGGTGCAACAGATACGCAGTATTTT
V: TRBV28; size: .; D: TRBD1; J: TRBJ1-1; CDR3: CASRLGTGVSFF; DNA: TGTGCCAGCAGGTTAGGGACAGGGGTTTCGTTCTTT
V: TRBV7-3; size: .; D: TRBD2; J: TRBJ2-1; CDR3: CASSISPWGGSVHEQFF; DNA: TGTGCCAGCAGCATTAGTCCTTGGGGCGGGAGTGTCCATGAGCAGTTCTTC
V: TRBV2; size: .; D: TRBD1; J: TRBJ1-1; CDR3: CASRGDRENTEAFF; DNA: TGTGCCAGCAGGGGGGACAGGGAGAACACTGAAGCTTTCTTT
V: TRBV2; size: .; D: .; J: TRBJ2-2; CDR3: CASSRFGPEAGELFF; DNA: TGTGCCAGCAGCAGATTCGGCCCCGAGGCCGGGGAGCTGTTTTTT
V: TRBV9; size: .; D: .; J: TRBJ1-3; CDR3: CASSVDSGPLGNTIYF; DNA: TGTGCCAGCAGCGTAGACTCTGGGCCCCTCGGAAACACCATATATTTT
V: TRBV9; size: .; D: TRBD2; J: TRBJ2-5; CDR3: CASSVTSGSGETQYF; DNA: TGTGCCAGCAGCGTTACTAGCGGGAGCGGGGAGACCCAGTACTTC
V: TRBV13; size: few; D: .; J: TRBJ2-3; CDR3: CASSFQGFTDTQYF; DNA: TGTGCCAGCAGCTTTCAGGGGTTCACAGATACGCAGTATTTT
V: TRBV9; size: .; D: TRBD1; J: TRBJ1-4; CDR3: CASSSGQGGEKLFF; DNA: TGTGCCAGCAGCTCCGGACAGGGTGGTGAAAAACTGTTTTTT
V: TRBV10-3; size: .; D: TRBD1; J: TRBJ2-1; CDR3: CAIDRTGGQNRQGNEQFF; DNA: TGTGCCATCGACCGGACAGGGGGTCAGAACAGGCAAGGCAATGAGCAGTTCTTC
V: TRBV2; size: few; D: .; J: TRBJ2-1; CDR3: CASSDSVEQFF; DNA: TGTGCCAGCAGTGACTCGGTTGAGCAGTTCTTC
V: TRBV18; size: .; D: .; J: TRBJ1-1; CDR3: CASSKSGTMNTEAFF; DNA: TGTGCCAGCTCAAAAAGCGGGACTATGAACACTGAAGCTTTCTTT
V: TRBV3-1/TRBV3-2; size: once; D: .; J: TRBJ1-2; CDR3: CASSQRGGYTF; DNA: TGTGCCAGCAGCCAAAGGGGTGGCTACACCTTC
V: TRBV9; size: .; D: TRBD1; J: TRBJ1-2; CDR3: CASSVEGQGNYGYTF; DNA: TGTGCCAGCAGCGTAGAGGGACAGGGTAACTATGGCTACACCTTC
V: TRBV5-1; size: .; D: .; J: TRBJ1-1; CDR3: CASSLGGRGRFKAFF; DNA: TGCGCCAGCAGCTTGGGCGGCAGGGGCCGGTTTAAAGCTTTCTTT
V: TRBV6-2/TRBV6-3; size: .; D: .; J: TRBJ1-5; CDR3: CASSYRVGDQPQHF; DNA: TGTGCCAGCAGTTACAGGGTCGGGGATCAGCCCCAGCATTTT
V: TRBV24-1; size: .; D: .; J: TRBJ1-5; CDR3: CATSLGGNQPQHF; DNA: TGTGCCACCAGTCTAGGGGGCAATCAGCCCCAGCATTTT
V: TRBV10-1; size: .; D: TRBD1; J: TRBJ1-1; CDR3: CASRPGTENTEAFF; DNA: TGCGCCAGCAGACCCGGGACAGAGAACACTGAAGCTTTCTTT
V: TRBV25-1; size: .; D: .; J: TRBJ1-5; CDR3: CASSETQGSDQPQHF; DNA: TGTGCCAGCAGCGAAACTCAGGGTTCGGATCAGCCCCAGCATTTT
V: TRBV27; size: .; D: .; J: TRBJ2-5; CDR3: CASSRGGGGLLQETQYF; DNA: TGTGCCAGCAGTCGGGGAGGGGGGGGGTTACTTCAAGAGACCCAGTACTTC
V: TRBV2; size: .; D: TRBD2; J: TRBJ2-7; CDR3: CASSRTSGGYEQYF; DNA: TGTGCCAGCAGTCGGACTAGCGGGGGCTACGAGCAGTACTTC
V: TRBV6-6; size: .; D: TRBD1; J: TRBJ1-6; CDR3: CASSRQGGYSPLHF; DNA: TGTGCCAGCAGTAGACAGGGTGGATACTCACCCCTCCACTTT
V: TRBV2; size: .; D: .; J: TRBJ1-2; CDR3: CASTTGQGRGYTF; DNA: TGTGCCAGCACGACAGGTCAGGGTAGAGGCTACACCTTC
V: TRBV6-5; size: .; D: TRBD1; J: TRBJ2-5; CDR3: CASTPWTGGPETQYF; DNA: TGTGCCAGCACTCCGTGGACAGGGGGCCCAGAGACCCAGTACTTC
V: TRBV6-5; size: .; D: .; J: TRBJ1-2; CDR3: CASSQGNYGYTF; DNA: TGTGCCAGCAGTCAGGGGAACTATGGCTACACCTTC